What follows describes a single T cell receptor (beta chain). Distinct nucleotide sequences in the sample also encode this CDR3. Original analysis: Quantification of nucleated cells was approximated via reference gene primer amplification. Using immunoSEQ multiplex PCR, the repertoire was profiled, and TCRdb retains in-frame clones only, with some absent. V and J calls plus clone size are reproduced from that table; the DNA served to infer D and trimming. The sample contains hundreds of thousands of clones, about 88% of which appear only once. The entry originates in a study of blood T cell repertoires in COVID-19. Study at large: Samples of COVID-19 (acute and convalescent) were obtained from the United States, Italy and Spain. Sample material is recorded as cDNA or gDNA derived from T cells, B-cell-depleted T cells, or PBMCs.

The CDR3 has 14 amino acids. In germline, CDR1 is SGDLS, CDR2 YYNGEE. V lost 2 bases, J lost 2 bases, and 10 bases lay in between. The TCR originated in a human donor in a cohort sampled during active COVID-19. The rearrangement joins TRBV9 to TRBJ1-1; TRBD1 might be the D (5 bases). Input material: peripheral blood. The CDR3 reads CASSVRQSNTEAFF. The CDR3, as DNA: TGTGCCAGCAGCGTTAGACAGAGTAACACTGAAGCTTTCTTT.